This T cell receptor (beta chain) was sequenced for a study of OX40 agonist ivuxolimab in advanced cancers. About the study as a whole: The costimulatory receptor OX40 (CD134) was targeted by ivuxolimab, a fully human IgG2 agonistic monoclonal antibody. Three dose-escalation patients achieved partial responses, one with hepatocellular carcinoma and two with cutaneous melanoma. The paper describes the monotherapy dose-escalation part (N ≈ 52 patients) of the phase I trial of ivuxolimab. Prior anti-PD-1, anti-PD-L1 or anti-CTLA-4 therapy was permitted, and 30% to 50% of dose-escalation patients had received checkpoint inhibitors. In the dose-escalation cohort, approximately 82% of patients were male, and the mean age was about 55 years, with a range of about 23 to 90. Intravenous ivuxolimab was administered to patients every 2 weeks at six dose levels: 0.01, 0.1, 0.3, 1.5, 3 and 10 mg/kg. Among the roughly 54 dose-escalation patients, around 19 had hepatocellular carcinoma, approximately 15 melanoma, 9 renal cell carcinoma and 9 head and neck cancer. Peripheral TCRbeta sequencing was intended to test whether TCR sequence diversity was altered and clonal T-cell expansion was caused by ivuxolimab. The study at large found these results: Partial responders in the 0.1-3.0 mg/kg groups had among the lowest normalized peripheral clonal expansion, especially among CD8+ T cells. At doses of 0.1 to 3.0 mg/kg, clonal expansion of both CD4+ and CD8+ blood T cells was observed from baseline to week 6. Low levels of normalized T-cell clonal expansion were also shown by some nonresponding patients. On average, CD8+ T cells showed more expanded clones than CD4+ T cells after ivuxolimab. The antigen specificity of the clonally expanded peripheral T cells was not determined.

The CDR1 and CDR2 encoded by the germline V gene (reference sequence) are SGHNT and YYREEE. The CDR3 goes from the cysteine to the phenylalanine over 16 residues. The retained sequence is limited to the CDR3, 48 bases, with the frame set at the first base. Comment on this clone: What this receptor recognizes is not known. Per-nucleotide qualities are absent, and no much larger clonotype sits a single base away.

To sequence the TCRbeta CDR3 region, genomic DNA was isolated from the sorted cells. The immunoSEQ Assay was used to sequence the TCRbeta CDR3 regions. What TCRdb holds here is the immuneACCESS table cut down to in-frame rearrangements. Part of the clones is not present; checked against another copy, under half of the missing clones reflect an unresolved V gene, and the others are unexplained. Within this sample are over 100,000 clones, with around 87% of them counted one time only. 0.55% to 0.7% of the sample comes from the top ten. The trial excluded patients who had a history of autoimmune disease or who were on systemic immunosuppression. Peripheral blood for TCR sequencing was drawn from every dose cohort at baseline, at cycle 4 day 1 and at cycle 7 day 1. Samples came from an open-label, multicenter, first-in-human phase I dose-escalation trial of ivuxolimab. Adults with locally advanced or metastatic melanoma, renal cell, hepatocellular, or head and neck squamous cell carcinoma were enrolled in the trial. Before TCR sequencing, CD4+ and CD8+ T cells were separately sorted from peripheral blood.

This TCR came from an adult with an advanced solid tumor such as melanoma, head and neck, liver or kidney cancer. This sample comprised CD4+ or CD8+ T cells sorted from blood, obtained in a trial of the OX40 agonist ivuxolimab. In this chain, TRBV5-4 is recombined with TRBJ2-5, with the D call perhaps TRBD1 or TRBD2, as 7 bases match in each case. The J call could be wrong; TRBJ2-7 is a better fit for the DNA end. The CDR3 protein sequence reads: CASSLGGRGQRNEQYF. Here is the DNA: TGTGCCAGCAGCTTGGGAGGGAGGGGGCAAAGAAACGAGCAGTACTTC.